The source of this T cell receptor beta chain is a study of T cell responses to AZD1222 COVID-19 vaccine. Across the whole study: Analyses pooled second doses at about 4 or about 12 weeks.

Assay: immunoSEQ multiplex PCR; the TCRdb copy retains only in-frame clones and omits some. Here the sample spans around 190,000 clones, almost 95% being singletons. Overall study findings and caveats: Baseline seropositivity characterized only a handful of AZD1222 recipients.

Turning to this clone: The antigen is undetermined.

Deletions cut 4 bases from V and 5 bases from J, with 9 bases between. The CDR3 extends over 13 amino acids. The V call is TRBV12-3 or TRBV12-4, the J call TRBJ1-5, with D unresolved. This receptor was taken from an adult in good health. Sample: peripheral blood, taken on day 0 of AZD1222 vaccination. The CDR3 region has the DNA TGTGCCAGCAGTTACCGGGCCCATCAGCCCCAGCATTTT. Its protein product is CASSYRAHQPQHF.